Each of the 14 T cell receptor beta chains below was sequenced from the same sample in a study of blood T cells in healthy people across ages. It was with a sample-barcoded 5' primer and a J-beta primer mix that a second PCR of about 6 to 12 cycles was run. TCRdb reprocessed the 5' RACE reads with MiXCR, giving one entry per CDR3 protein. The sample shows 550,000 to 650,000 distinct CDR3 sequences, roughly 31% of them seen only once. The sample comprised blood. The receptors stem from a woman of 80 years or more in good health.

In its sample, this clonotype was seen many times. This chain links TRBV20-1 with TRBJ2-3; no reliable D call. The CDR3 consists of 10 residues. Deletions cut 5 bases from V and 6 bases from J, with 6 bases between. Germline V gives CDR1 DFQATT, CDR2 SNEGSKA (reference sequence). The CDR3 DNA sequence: TGCAGTGCTCCAGTGGATACGCAGTATTTT. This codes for CSAPVDTQYF.

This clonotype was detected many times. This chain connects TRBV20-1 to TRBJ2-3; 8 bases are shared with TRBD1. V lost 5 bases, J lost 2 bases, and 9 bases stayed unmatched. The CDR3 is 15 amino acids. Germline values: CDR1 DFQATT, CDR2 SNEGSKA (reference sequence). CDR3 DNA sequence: TGCAGTGCTGAACCCGGGACAGGCTTCACAGATACGCAGTATTTT. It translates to CSAEPGTGFTDTQYF.

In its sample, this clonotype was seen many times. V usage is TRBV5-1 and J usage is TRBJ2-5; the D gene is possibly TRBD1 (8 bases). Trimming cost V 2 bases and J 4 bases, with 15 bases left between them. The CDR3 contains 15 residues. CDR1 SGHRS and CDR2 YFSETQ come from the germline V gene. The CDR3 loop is CASSFNRGGIETQYF. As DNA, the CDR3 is TGCGCCAGCAGCTTCAACAGGGGGGGAATAGAGACCCAGTACTTC.

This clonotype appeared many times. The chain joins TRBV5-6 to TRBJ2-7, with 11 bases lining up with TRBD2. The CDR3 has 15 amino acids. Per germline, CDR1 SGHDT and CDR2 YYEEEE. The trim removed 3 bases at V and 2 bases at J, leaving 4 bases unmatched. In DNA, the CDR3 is TGTGCCAGCAGCTCTCTAGCGGGGGGTACCTACGAGCAGTACTTC. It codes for CASSSLAGGTYEQYF.

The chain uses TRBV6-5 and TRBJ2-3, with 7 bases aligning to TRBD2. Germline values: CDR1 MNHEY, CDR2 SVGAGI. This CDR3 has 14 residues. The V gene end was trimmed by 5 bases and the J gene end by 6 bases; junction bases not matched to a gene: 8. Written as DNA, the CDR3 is TGTGCCAGCAGTGGGACTAACCCAAGGGATACGCAGTATTTT. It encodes CASSGTNPRDTQYF.

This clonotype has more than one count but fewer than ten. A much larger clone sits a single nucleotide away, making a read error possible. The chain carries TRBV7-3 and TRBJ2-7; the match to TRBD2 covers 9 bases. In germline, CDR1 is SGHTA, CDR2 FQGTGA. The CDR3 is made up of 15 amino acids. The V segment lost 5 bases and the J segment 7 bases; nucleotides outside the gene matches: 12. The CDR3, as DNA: TGTGCCAGCAGCGCTAGCGGGGCCGCCTACAATGAGCAGTACTTC. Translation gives CASSASGAAYNEQYF.

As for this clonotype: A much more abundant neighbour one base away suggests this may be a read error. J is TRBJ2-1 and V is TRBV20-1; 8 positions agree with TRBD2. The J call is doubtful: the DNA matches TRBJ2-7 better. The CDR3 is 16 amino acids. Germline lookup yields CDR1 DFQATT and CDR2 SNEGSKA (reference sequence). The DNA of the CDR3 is TGCAGTGCCTTTAATGCCCTAGCGGGTACGTTCAATGAGCAGTACTTC. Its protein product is CSAFNALAGTFNEQYF.

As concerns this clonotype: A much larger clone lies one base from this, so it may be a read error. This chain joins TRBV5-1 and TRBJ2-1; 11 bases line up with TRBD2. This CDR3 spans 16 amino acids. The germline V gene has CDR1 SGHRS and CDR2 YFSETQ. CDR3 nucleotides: TGCGCCAGCAGCTTATCCAGACTAGCGGGGTACAGTGAGCAGTTCTTC. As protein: CASSLSRLAGYSEQFF.

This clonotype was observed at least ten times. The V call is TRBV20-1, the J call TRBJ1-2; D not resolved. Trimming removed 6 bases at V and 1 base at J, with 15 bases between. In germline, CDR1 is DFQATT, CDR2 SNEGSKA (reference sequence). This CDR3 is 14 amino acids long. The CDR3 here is CSARPDGFNYGYTF. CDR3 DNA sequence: TGCAGTGCCCGACCCGACGGGTTTAACTATGGCTACACCTTC.

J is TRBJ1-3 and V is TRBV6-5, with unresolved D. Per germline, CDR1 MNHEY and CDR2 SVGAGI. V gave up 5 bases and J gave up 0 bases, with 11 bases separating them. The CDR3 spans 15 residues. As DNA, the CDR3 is TGTGCCAGCAGTCCCGGGATCAACTCTGGAAACACCATATATTTT. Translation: CASSPGINSGNTIYF.

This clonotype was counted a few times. This chain's CDR3 is CASSQDDGVKGKHEQYF. Written as DNA, the CDR3 is TGTGCCAGCAGCCAAGATGATGGGGTGAAGGGGAAGCATGAGCAGTACTTC. The chain has TRBV3-1 and TRBJ2-7, with D perhaps matching TRBD1 (5 bases). Germline V gives CDR1 LGHDT, CDR2 YNNKEL (reference sequence). Trimming removed 0 bases from V and 7 bases from J, with 22 bases in between. The CDR3 totals 17 residues.

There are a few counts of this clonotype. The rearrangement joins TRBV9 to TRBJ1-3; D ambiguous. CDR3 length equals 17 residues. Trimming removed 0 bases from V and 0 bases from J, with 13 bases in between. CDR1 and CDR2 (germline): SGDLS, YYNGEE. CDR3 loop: CASSVAQTARSGNTIYF. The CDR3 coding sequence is TGTGCCAGCAGCGTAGCTCAAACAGCCCGCTCTGGAAACACCATATATTTT.

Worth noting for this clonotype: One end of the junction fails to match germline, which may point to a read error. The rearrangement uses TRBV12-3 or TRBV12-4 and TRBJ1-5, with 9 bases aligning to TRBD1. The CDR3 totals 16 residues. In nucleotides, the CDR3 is TGTGCCAGCAAACCCACAGGGGGCTGGAGCAATCAGCCCCGGCATTTT. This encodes CASKPTGGWSNQPRHF.

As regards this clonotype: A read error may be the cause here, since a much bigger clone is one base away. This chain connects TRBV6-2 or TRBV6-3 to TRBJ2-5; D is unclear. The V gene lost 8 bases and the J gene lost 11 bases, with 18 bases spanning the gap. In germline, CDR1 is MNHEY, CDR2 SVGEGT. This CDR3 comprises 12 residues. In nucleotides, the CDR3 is TGTGCCAGCTACAACGGGTACAATGAGCAGTACTTC. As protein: CASYNGYNEQYF.